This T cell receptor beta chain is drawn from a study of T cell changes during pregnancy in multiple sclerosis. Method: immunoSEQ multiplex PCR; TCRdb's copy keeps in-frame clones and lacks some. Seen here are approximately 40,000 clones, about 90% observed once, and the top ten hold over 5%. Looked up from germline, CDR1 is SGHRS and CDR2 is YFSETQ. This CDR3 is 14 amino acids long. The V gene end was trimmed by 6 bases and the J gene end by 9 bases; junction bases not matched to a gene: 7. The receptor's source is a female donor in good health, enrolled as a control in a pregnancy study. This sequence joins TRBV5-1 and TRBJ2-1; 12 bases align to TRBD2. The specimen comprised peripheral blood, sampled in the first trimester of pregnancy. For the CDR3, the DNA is TGCGCCAGCACCCTAGCGGGGGGGCGTCTTGAGCAGTTCTTC. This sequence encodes CASTLAGGRLEQFF.